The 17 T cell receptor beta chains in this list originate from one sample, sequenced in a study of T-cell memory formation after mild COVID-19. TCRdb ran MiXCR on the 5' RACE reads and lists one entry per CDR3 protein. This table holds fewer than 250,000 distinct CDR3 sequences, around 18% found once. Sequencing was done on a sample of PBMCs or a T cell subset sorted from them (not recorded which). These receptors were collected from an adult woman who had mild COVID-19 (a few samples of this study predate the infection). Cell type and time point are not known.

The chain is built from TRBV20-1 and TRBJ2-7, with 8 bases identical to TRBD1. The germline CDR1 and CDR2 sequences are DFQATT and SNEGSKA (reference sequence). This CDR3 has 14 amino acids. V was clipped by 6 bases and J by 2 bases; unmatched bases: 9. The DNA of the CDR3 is TGCAGTGCGGCGGGGAGACAGGGGACCTACGAGCAGTACTTC. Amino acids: CSAAGRQGTYEQYF.

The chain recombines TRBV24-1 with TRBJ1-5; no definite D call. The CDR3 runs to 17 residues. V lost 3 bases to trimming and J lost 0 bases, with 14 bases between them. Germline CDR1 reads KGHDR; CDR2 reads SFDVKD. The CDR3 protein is CATSDNGSGYSNQPQHF. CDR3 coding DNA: TGTGCCACCAGTGATAACGGGTCCGGCTATAGCAATCAGCCCCAGCATTTT.

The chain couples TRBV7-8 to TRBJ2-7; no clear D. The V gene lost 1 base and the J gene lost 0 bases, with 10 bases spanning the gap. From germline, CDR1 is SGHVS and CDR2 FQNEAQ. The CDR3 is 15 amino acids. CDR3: CASSLVDVASYEQYF. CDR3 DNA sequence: TGTGCCAGCAGCTTAGTGGACGTCGCCTCCTACGAGCAGTACTTC.

The DNA for the CDR3 is TGTGCCAGCAGCCCTGATGGGGACTTGTCCTACGAGCAGTACTTC. Residues: CASSPDGDLSYEQYF. This chain joins TRBV9 and TRBJ2-7; D may be TRBD2 (6 bases). The CDR3 has 15 residues. With 4 bases removed from V and 1 base from J, the gap between germline ends came to 15 bases. CDR1 and CDR2 (germline): SGDLS, YYNGEE.

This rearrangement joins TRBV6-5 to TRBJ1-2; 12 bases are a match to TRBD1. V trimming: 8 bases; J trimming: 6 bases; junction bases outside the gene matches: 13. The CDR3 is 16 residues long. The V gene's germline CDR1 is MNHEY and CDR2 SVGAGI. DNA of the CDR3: TGTGCCAGCGGGTCGGGACAGGGGGCGCGATCTAATGGCTACACCTTC. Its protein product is CASGSGQGARSNGYTF.

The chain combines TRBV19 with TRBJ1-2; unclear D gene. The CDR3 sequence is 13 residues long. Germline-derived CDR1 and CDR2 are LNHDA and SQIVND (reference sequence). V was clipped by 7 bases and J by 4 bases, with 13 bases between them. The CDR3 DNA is TGTGCCAGTAAAATGAGGGCAGCCTATGGCTACACCTTC. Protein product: CASKMRAAYGYTF.

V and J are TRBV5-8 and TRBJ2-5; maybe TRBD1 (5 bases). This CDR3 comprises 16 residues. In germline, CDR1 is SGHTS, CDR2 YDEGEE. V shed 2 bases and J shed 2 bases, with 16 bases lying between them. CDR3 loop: CASSLGPQAGQETQYF. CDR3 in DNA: TGTGCCAGCAGCTTAGGTCCCCAGGCAGGGCAAGAGACCCAGTACTTC.

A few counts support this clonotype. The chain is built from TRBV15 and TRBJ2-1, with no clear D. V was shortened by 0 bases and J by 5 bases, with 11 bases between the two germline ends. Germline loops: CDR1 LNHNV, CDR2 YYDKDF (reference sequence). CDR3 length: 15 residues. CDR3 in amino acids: CATSREPPRHNEQFF. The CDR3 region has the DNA TGTGCCACCAGCAGAGAGCCACCCCGGCACAATGAGCAGTTCTTC.

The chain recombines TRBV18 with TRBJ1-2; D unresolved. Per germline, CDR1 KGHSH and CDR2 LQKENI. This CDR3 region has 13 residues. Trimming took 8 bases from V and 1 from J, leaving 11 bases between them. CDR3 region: CASLPTGNYGYTF. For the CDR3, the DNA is TGTGCCAGCCTACCGACGGGTAACTATGGCTACACCTTC.

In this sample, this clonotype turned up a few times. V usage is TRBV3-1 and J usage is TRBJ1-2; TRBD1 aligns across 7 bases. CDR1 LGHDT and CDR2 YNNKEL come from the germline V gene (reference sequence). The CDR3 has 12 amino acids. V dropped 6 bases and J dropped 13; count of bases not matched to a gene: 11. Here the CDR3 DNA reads TGTGCCAGCAGGTTGACAGGGTTTGGAATCACCTTC. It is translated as CASRLTGFGITF.

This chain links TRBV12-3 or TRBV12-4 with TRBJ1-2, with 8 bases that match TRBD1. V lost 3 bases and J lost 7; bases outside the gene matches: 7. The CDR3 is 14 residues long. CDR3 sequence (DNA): TGTGCCAGCAGTTTCAACAGGGGGAATGGTGGCTACACCTTC. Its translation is CASSFNRGNGGYTF.

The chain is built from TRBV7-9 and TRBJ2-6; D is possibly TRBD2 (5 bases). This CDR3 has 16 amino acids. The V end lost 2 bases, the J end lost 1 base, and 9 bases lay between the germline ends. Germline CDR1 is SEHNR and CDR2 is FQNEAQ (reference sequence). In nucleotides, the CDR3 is TGTGCCAGCAGCTTACTGCGGGCGTCTGGGGCCAACGTCCTGACTTTC. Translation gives CASSLLRASGANVLTF.

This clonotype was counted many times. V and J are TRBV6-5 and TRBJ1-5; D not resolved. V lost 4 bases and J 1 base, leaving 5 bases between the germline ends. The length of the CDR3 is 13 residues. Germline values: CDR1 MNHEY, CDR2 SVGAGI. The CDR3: CASSSWSNQPQHF. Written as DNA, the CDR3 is TGTGCCAGCAGTTCATGGAGCAATCAGCCCCAGCATTTT.

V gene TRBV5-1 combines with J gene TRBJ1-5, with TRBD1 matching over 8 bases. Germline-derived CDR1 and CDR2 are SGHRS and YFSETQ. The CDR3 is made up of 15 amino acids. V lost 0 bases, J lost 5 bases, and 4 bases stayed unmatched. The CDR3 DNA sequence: TGCGCCAGCAGCTTGGGGGACAGGCGGCATCAGCCCCAGCATTTT. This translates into CASSLGDRRHQPQHF.

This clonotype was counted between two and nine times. CDR3 in DNA: TGCGCCAGCAGTGACCCAGGGGGATCCTACGAGCAGTACTTC. Protein sequence: CASSDPGGSYEQYF. This sequence joins TRBV10-2 and TRBJ2-7; 7 nucleotides agree with TRBD1. Trimming took 3 bases from V and 1 from J; bases not matched to a gene: 3. This CDR3 is built from 14 residues. CDR1 WSHSY and CDR2 SAAADI come from the germline V gene.

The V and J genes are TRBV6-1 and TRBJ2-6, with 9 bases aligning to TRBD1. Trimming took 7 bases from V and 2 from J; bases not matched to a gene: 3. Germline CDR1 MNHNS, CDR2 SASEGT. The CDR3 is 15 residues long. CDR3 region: CASKGQGTGANVLTF. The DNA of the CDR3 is TGTGCCAGCAAGGGACAGGGTACTGGGGCCAACGTCCTGACTTTC.

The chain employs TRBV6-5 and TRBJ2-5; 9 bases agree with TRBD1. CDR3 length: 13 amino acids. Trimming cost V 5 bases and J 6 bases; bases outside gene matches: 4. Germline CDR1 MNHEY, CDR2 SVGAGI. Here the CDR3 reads CASSQDRGQTQYF. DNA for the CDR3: TGTGCCAGCAGTCAGGACAGGGGACAGACCCAGTACTTC.